The 17 T cell receptor beta chains below were found in one sample sequenced in a study of blood T cell repertoires in COVID-19. Clones were sequenced by immunoSEQ multiplex PCR, and TCRdb holds only the in-frame ones, with some missing. The sample holds roughly 250,000 clones, about 89% seen once. The sequenced material came from peripheral blood. These receptors all come from a man under 40 with acute or convalescent COVID-19.

This clone was seen a handful of times. The V call is TRBV7-8, the J call TRBJ2-2; 10 positions agree with TRBD2. The V and J ends lost 5 bases and 2 bases, in that order; junction bases with no gene match: 2. This CDR3 spans 15 amino acids. Germline V gene sequence: CDR1 SGHVS, CDR2 FQNEAQ. The CDR3 DNA sequence: TGTGCCAGCAGCGCTAGCGGGAGAAACACCGGGGAGCTGTTTTTT. Translated, it gives CASSASGRNTGELFF.

The V gene is TRBV11-1, the J gene TRBJ1-1; D is unresolved. With 6 bases removed from V and 0 bases from J, the gap between germline ends came to 14 bases. Germline V gives CDR1 SGHAT, CDR2 FQDESV (reference sequence). This CDR3 has 15 amino acids. CDR3 bases: TGTGCCAGCAGACCTGAACTCCGGGTGAACACTGAAGCTTTCTTT. This sequence encodes CASRPELRVNTEAFF.

The V call is TRBV30, the J call TRBJ2-2; no clear D gene. The CDR3 is 11 amino acids. Trimming stripped 4 bases from V and 6 bases from J, with 6 bases between. Germline-derived CDR1 and CDR2 are GTSNPN and SVGIG (reference sequence). The CDR3 reads CAWIFAGELFF. CDR3 DNA: TGTGCCTGGATCTTCGCCGGGGAGCTGTTTTTT.

This clone occurred once. V and J are TRBV7-9 and TRBJ2-7; D perhaps matches TRBD2 (5 bases). CDR3 length equals 15 residues. Germline V CDR1 and CDR2: SEHNR, FQNEAQ (reference sequence). V dropped 5 bases and J dropped 2 bases, with 16 bases sitting between them. The CDR3 region has the DNA TGTGCCAGCAGCCAATCCCCGGGATCTCCCTACGAGCAGTACTTC. It is translated as CASSQSPGSPYEQYF.

In the case of this clone: The same CDR3 arises from other DNA sequences in this sample as well. The rearrangement joins TRBV28 to TRBJ1-1; 7 bases agree with TRBD1. The junction had 4 bases not matched to a gene; V was cut back by 6 bases and J by 0 bases. The germline V gene encodes CDR1 MDHEN and CDR2 SYDVKM. CDR3 length: 14 amino acids. CDR3 nucleotide sequence: TGTGCCAGCAGCCCGACAGGGATGAACACTGAAGCTTTCTTT. Its translation: CASSPTGMNTEAFF.

V usage is TRBV9 and J usage is TRBJ2-1; possible D gene TRBD1, 7 bases. The CDR3 has 17 residues. Deletions cut 6 bases from V and 4 bases from J, with 23 bases between. Germline assignment: CDR1 SGDLS and CDR2 YYNGEE. In DNA, the CDR3 is TGTGCCAGCACCCCTAGGGGTGGGGGGACAGCTTACAATGAGCAGTTCTTC. It specifies CASTPRGGGTAYNEQFF.

V and J are TRBV6-5 and TRBJ2-7, with D perhaps TRBD1 (6 bases). The V gene's germline CDR1 is MNHEY and CDR2 SVGAGI. CDR3 length: 14 residues. Trimming removed 2 bases from V and 3 bases from J, with 11 bases in between. This chain's CDR3 is CASSYAETGYEQYF. The DNA for the CDR3 is TGTGCCAGCAGTTACGCCGAGACAGGCTACGAGCAGTACTTC.

The genes are TRBV5-1 and TRBJ1-6, with 8 bases aligning to TRBD1. Looked up from germline, CDR1 is SGHRS and CDR2 is YFSETQ. The J segment lost 7 bases and the V segment lost 4 bases, leaving 7 bases of the junction unmatched. The CDR3 is made up of 15 amino acids. Written as DNA, the CDR3 is TGCGCCAGCAGCCTGACAGGGGAGAGAAATTCACCCCTCCACTTT. Protein product: CASSLTGERNSPLHF. The whole variable domain, filled in from reference TRBV5-1 and TRBJ1-6, reads KAGVTQTPRYLIKTRGQQVTLSCSPISGHRSVSWYQQTPGQGLQFLFEYFSETQRNKGNFPGRFSGRQFSNSRSEMNVSTLELGDSALYLCASSLTGERNSPLHFGNGTRLTVT.

The V and J genes are TRBV5-1 and TRBJ2-1; 9 bases fit TRBD2. Germline assignment: CDR1 SGHRS and CDR2 YFSETQ. The CDR3 totals 16 residues. Trimming removed 0 bases from V and 1 base from J; junction bases left unmatched: 2. DNA for the CDR3: TGCGCCAGCAGCTTGGGACTAGCGGCTTCCTACAATGAGCAGTTCTTC. Protein sequence: CASSLGLAASYNEQFF.

The chain recombines TRBV30 with TRBJ2-1; 8 positions match TRBD2. V shed 4 bases, J shed 5 bases, and the junction held 4 bases outside the gene matches. Germline V gives CDR1 GTSNPN, CDR2 SVGIG (reference sequence). The length of the CDR3 is 13 residues. The CDR3 sequence: CAWNTGGNNEQFF. DNA for the CDR3: TGTGCCTGGAACACGGGGGGGAACAATGAGCAGTTCTTC.

The chain links TRBV10-3 to TRBJ2-7; D might be TRBD1 (7 bases). The CDR3 length is 17 residues. V lost 3 bases and J 1 base, leaving 19 bases between the germline ends. From germline, CDR1 is ENHRY and CDR2 SYGVKD. CDR3 amino acids: CAISESGDRALSYEQYF. For the CDR3, the DNA is TGTGCCATCAGTGAATCGGGAGACAGGGCGTTATCCTACGAGCAGTACTTC.

The chain carries TRBV2 and TRBJ2-6, with TRBD1 identical over 12 bases. Germline lookup yields CDR1 SNHLY and CDR2 FYNNEI. CDR3 length: 17 amino acids. Trimming at V came to 10 bases and at J to 3 bases, leaving 10 bases not matched to a gene. CDR3: CATSPGQGAYGANVLTF. The CDR3 nucleotides are TGTGCCACCTCGCCGGGACAGGGGGCTTATGGGGCCAACGTCCTGACTTTC.

CDR3 in amino acids: CAWSGGISGSGQETQYF. In nucleotides, the CDR3 is TGTGCCTGGAGTGGGGGAATCAGCGGGAGTGGCCAAGAGACCCAGTACTTC. The J gene is TRBJ2-5, the V gene TRBV30; TRBD2 matches 8 bases. Trimming removed 1 base from V and 1 base from J; junction bases left unmatched: 11. The CDR3 totals 17 residues. Germline CDR1 reads GTSNPN; CDR2 reads SVGIG (reference sequence).

This sequence joins TRBV7-9 and TRBJ1-6; 8 positions agree with TRBD1. The CDR3 runs to 14 residues. With 2 bases clipped from V and 11 bases from J, the junction kept 5 bases outside the gene matches. Germline loops: CDR1 SEHNR, CDR2 FQNEAQ (reference sequence). CDR3 sequence: CASSLQGAHPPLHF. DNA for the CDR3: TGTGCCAGCAGCTTACAGGGGGCGCATCCACCCCTCCACTTT.

The chain recombines TRBV7-9 with TRBJ2-3; 11 nucleotides agree with TRBD2. With V trimmed by 2 bases and J by 1 base, 11 bases remained unmatched. The CDR3 is 19 amino acids. Germline CDR1 SEHNR, CDR2 FQNEAQ (reference sequence). CDR3 coding DNA: TGTGCCAGCAGCTTATATAGACTAGCGGGGAACGGTGGCACAGATACGCAGTATTTT. As protein: CASSLYRLAGNGGTDTQYF.

This chain links TRBV29-1 with TRBJ2-5; TRBD1 agrees at 9 bases. The germline V gene has CDR1 SQVTM and CDR2 ANQGSEA. J lost 4 bases, V lost 3 bases, and 3 bases had no gene match. The CDR3 contains 13 residues. The CDR3 bases are TGCAGCGTTGAGGGGACAGGGAGAGAGACCCAGTACTTC. Translated: CSVEGTGRETQYF.

The chain links TRBV20-1 to TRBJ2-5; D perhaps matches TRBD1 (6 bases). The CDR3 loop spans 15 amino acids. Germline assignment: CDR1 DFQATT and CDR2 SNEGSKA (reference sequence). V was trimmed by 3 bases and J by 3 bases, leaving 17 bases between them. In nucleotides, the CDR3 is TGCAGTGCTAGTTCCATTGAGAGGACAGAAGAGACCCAGTACTTC. As protein: CSASSIERTEETQYF.